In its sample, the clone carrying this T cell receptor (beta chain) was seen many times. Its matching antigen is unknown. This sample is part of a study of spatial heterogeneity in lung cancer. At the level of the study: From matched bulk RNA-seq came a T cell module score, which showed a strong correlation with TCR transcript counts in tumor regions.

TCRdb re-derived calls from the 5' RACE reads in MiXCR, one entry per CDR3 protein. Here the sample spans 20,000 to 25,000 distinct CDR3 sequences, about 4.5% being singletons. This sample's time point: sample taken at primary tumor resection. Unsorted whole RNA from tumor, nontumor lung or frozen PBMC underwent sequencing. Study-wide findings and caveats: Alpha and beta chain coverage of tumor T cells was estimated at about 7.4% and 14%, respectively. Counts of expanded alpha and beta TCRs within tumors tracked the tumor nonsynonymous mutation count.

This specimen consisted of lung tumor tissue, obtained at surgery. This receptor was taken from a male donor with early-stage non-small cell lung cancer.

CDR3 in amino acids: CASSQTGDWELFF. As DNA, the CDR3 is TGTGCCAGCAGTCAGACGGGGGACTGGGAGCTGTTTTTT. The rearrangement uses TRBV6-2 or TRBV6-3 and TRBJ2-2; D is perhaps TRBD2 (6 bases). The V end lost 5 bases, the J end lost 9 bases, and 13 bases lay between the germline ends. Germline V gene data show CDR1 as MNHEY and CDR2 as SVGEGT. The CDR3 is 13 residues long.